The clone carrying this TCR beta chain was counted a few times. TCRdb fed the RT-PCR reads into MiXCR, producing one record per CDR3 protein. The profile shows 40,000 to 45,000 distinct CDR3 sequences, 25% to 40% of them singletons. The sample is drawn from a study of patients and donors after allogeneic stem cell transplantation. The CDR3 has 14 residues. Deletions cut 6 bases from V and 1 base from J, with 12 bases between. Germline V CDR1 and CDR2: KGHSH, LQKENI. The clonotype originates from a human donor who was either an allogeneic HSCT recipient or a stem cell or donor lymphocyte infusion donor (not recorded which). It is not recorded whose cells these are; they may come from a transplant donor. Sequenced material: blood, either unsorted or a sorted T cell fraction (not recorded which). This chain uses TRBV18 with TRBJ1-1; the D gene is possibly TRBD1 (6 bases). CDR3: CASSQRQENTEAFF. For the CDR3, the DNA is TGTGCCAGCTCCCAAAGACAGGAGAACACTGAAGCTTTCTTT.